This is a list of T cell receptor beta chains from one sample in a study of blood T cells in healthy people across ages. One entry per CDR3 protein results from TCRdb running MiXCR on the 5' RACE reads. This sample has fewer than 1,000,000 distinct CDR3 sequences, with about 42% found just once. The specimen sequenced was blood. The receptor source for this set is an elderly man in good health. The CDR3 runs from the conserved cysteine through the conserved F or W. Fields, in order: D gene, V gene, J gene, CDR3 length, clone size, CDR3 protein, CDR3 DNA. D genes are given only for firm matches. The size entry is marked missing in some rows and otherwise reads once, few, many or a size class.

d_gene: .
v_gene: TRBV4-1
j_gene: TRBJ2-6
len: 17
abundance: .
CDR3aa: CASSLDSPSSGANVLTF
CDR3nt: TGCGCCAGCAGCCTGGATTCGCCAAGCTCTGGGGCCAACGTCCTGACTTTC

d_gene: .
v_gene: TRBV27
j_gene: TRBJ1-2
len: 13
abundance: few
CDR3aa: CASSVGVNYGYTF
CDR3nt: TGTGCCAGCAGTGTCGGGGTGAATTATGGCTACACCTTC

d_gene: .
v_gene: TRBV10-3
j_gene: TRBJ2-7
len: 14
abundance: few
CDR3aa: CAISEYGGGGGQYF
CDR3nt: TGTGCCATCAGTGAATACGGGGGCGGAGGAGGCCAGTACTTC

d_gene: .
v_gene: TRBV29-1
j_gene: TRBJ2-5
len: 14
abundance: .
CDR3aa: CSEQEMIGKETQYF
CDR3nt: TGCAGCGAGCAAGAGATGATCGGAAAAGAGACCCAGTACTTC

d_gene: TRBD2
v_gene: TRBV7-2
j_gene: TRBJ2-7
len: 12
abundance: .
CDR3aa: CATGGDSYEQYF
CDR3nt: TGTGCCACGGGGGGGGATTCCTACGAGCAGTACTTC

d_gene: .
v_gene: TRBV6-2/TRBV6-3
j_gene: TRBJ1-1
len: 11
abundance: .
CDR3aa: CASGGYTEAFF
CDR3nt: TGTGCCAGCGGGGGGTACACTGAAGCTTTCTTT

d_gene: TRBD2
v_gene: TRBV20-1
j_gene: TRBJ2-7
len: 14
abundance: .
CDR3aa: CSARFGTSAYEQYF
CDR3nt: TGCAGTGCTAGATTCGGGACTAGCGCCTACGAGCAGTACTTC

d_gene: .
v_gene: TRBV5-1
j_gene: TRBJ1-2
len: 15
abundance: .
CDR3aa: CASSTSGTARGGYTF
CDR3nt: TGCGCCAGCAGCACATCCGGGACGGCGAGGGGAGGCTACACCTTC

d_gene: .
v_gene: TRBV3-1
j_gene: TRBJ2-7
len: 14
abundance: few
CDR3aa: CASSQPARSYEQYF
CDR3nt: TGTGCCAGCAGCCAGCCCGCGAGGTCCTACGAGCAGTACTTC

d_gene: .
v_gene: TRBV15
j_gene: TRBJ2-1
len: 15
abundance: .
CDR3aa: CATSEGSSSYNEQFF
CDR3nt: TGTGCCACCAGCGAGGGCAGTAGCTCCTACAATGAGCAGTTCTTC

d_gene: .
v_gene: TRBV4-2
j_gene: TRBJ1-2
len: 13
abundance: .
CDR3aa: CASSQWDDYGYTF
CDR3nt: TGTGCCAGCAGCCAATGGGATGACTATGGCTACACCTTC

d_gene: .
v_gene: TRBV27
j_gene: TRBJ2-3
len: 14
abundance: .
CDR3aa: CASSAGASTDTQYF
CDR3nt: TGTGCCAGCAGTGCGGGGGCTAGCACAGATACGCAGTATTTT

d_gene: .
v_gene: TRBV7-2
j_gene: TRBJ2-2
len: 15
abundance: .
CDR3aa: CASSPKGEVTGELFF
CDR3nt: TGTGCCAGCAGTCCAAAGGGGGAGGTCACCGGGGAGCTGTTTTTT

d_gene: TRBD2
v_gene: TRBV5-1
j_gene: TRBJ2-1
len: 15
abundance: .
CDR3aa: CASTVRLAGPNGQFF
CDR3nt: TGCGCCAGCACCGTTAGGCTAGCGGGACCTAATGGGCAGTTCTTC